The clone carrying this TCR beta chain has more than one count but fewer than ten. What it recognizes is unknown. The sample belongs to a study of beta chain features in type 1 diabetes. Germline assignment: CDR1 SGHTA and CDR2 FQGNSA. This CDR3 is built from 16 residues. V shed 5 bases, J shed 4 bases, and the junction held 12 bases outside the gene matches. Broader study findings: Over-representation of high TCR-expressing cells was a possible consequence of cDNA sequencing.

Every bit of the isolated RNA underwent reverse transcription, so sequencing read expressed TCRB transcripts. Sequenced by immunoSEQ multiplex PCR; TCRdb stores in-frame clones only, minus some. Among just over 600,000 clones listed, roughly 16% were seen once. The chain has TRBV7-2 and TRBJ2-7, with 9 nucleotides matching TRBD1. The specimen sequenced was naive CD4+ T cells from blood. This TCR derives from a man between 18 and 29 years old in good health. Here the CDR3 DNA reads TGTGCCAGCAGCCTCGCCCCGGGACAGGGTGGGTACGAGCAGTACTTC. Protein product: CASSLAPGQGGYEQYF.